This TCR beta chain stems from a study of OX40 agonist ivuxolimab in advanced cancers. Study in general: Patients were treated with intravenous ivuxolimab, dosed at 0.01 to 10 mg/kg and infused every 2 weeks. Dose-escalation patients were diagnosed with hepatocellular carcinoma, melanoma, renal cell cancer or head and neck cancer. Findings and limits, study-wide: At 0.1 to 3.0 mg/kg, clonal expansion of CD4+ and CD8+ blood T cells had occurred by week 6.

The V end lost 0 bases, the J end lost 13 bases, and 7 bases lay between the germline ends. The CDR3 has 11 residues. Germline V gene data show CDR1 as LNHDA and CDR2 as SQIVND (reference sequence). TCRdb's table, derived via immunoSEQ multiplex PCR, lists solely in-frame clones and lacks some. The repertoire includes 32,000 or so clones, more than 80% of them detected once, and around 20% sits in the top ten. About this clone itself: Its cognate antigen is unknown.

V and J are TRBV19 and TRBJ2-1, with no clear D. The source material was CD4+ or CD8+ T cells sorted from blood, sampled in a trial of the OX40 agonist ivuxolimab. This receptor was taken from an adult with an advanced solid tumor such as melanoma, head and neck, liver or kidney cancer. In DNA form, the CDR3 reads TGTGCCAGTAGTATAGAGAGCGTTCAGTTCTTC. It is translated as CASSIESVQFF.